Presented here are 16 T cell receptor beta chains from one specimen sequenced in a study of PD-1 blockade in classical Hodgkin lymphoma. The table came from immunoSEQ multiplex PCR; TCRdb's copy has only in-frame clones and leaves some out. The sample records about 92,000 clones, over 80% being singletons. Indicated time point: cycle 4 day 1 (C4D1), after six to seven weeks of nivolumab. Every patient was affected by relapse after autologous stem cell transplantation, while exposure to brentuximab vedotin was not uniform. Sample: peripheral blood mononuclear cells (PBMCs), taken before the fourth cycle of nivolumab. The origin of the receptors is a human donor with classical Hodgkin lymphoma.

The chain links TRBV28 to TRBJ1-3, with D perhaps matching TRBD1 (5 bases). Trimming shortened V by 8 bases and J by 0 bases, and 8 bases separated the two germline ends. CDR1 is MDHEN and CDR2 is SYDVKM in the germline V gene. The CDR3 consists of 13 residues. CDR3 in DNA: TGTGCCAGCCGGGGGAACTCTGGAAACACCATATATTTT. Its translation is CASRGNSGNTIYF.

Comments on this clone: This sample also contains other DNA sequences that code for the same CDR3. This chain connects TRBV7-2 to TRBJ2-2, with TRBD2 identical over 7 bases. Germline assignment: CDR1 SGHTA and CDR2 FQGNSA. CDR3 length equals 15 residues. The junction had 6 bases not matched to a gene; V was cut back by 3 bases and J by 5 bases. CDR3 sequence reads: CASSLRLAVTGELFF. As DNA, the CDR3 is TGTGCCAGCAGCTTGAGGCTAGCGGTGACCGGGGAGCTGTTTTTT.

The V call is TRBV5-1, the J call TRBJ1-1, with 8 nucleotides matching TRBD1. Germline-derived CDR1 and CDR2 are SGHRS and YFSETQ. V lost 7 bases, J lost 4 bases, and 9 bases stayed unmatched. The CDR3 consists of 14 residues. The CDR3 nucleotides read TGCGCCAGCGGCCCCGGGACAGGCGCCACTGAAGCTTTCTTT. It translates to CASGPGTGATEAFF.

This chain links TRBV4-2 with TRBJ1-1; 7 bases map to TRBD1. The germline gives CDR1 LGHNA, CDR2 YNFKEQ. The CDR3 runs to 15 residues. With V trimmed by 4 bases and J by 5 bases, 10 bases remained unmatched. CDR3 DNA: TGTGCCAGCAGCCCCGAAGAGGGGGCGGTGACTGAAGCTTTCTTT. It is translated as CASSPEEGAVTEAFF.

This clone is labeled medium-sized. In the same sample, other DNA sequences code for this CDR3. This rearrangement joins TRBV7-9 to TRBJ2-3; D call uncertain. CDR3 length: 14 amino acids. CDR1 and CDR2 (germline): SEHNR, FQNEAQ (reference sequence). V was shortened by 5 bases and J by 4 bases, with 13 bases between the two germline ends. The CDR3 bases are TGTGCCAGCAGCCACCCGTTGGCCTCAGATACGCAGTATTTT. It codes for CASSHPLASDTQYF.

The chain couples TRBV2 to TRBJ2-3; unclear D gene. Germline values: CDR1 SNHLY, CDR2 FYNNEI. This CDR3 is built from 14 residues. The germline V and J ends were trimmed by 9 bases and 2 bases, with 15 bases remaining between them. CDR3 sequence reads: CARTGARNTDTQYF. DNA for the CDR3: TGTGCCAGGACTGGAGCGAGAAACACAGATACGCAGTATTTT.

This sequence joins TRBV7-9 and TRBJ1-1, with D possibly matching TRBD1 (6 bases). Per germline, CDR1 SEHNR and CDR2 FQNEAQ (reference sequence). There are 15 residues in the CDR3. V lost 3 bases and J lost 1, with 12 bases in between. This CDR3 reads CASSFGTHKNTEAFF. Here the CDR3 DNA reads TGTGCCAGCAGCTTCGGGACACACAAGAACACTGAAGCTTTCTTT.

This clone was counted a single time. J is TRBJ2-3 and V is TRBV5-4; the match to TRBD2 covers 14 bases. The CDR3 consists of 17 residues. CDR1 and CDR2 (germline): SGHNT, YYREEE (reference sequence). The V and J ends lost 3 bases and 8 bases, in that order; junction bases with no gene match: 11. The CDR3 sequence: CASSSEGLAGVGGTQYF. CDR3 sequence (DNA): TGTGCCAGCAGCTCCGAGGGACTAGCGGGAGTCGGAGGTACGCAGTATTTT.

The V call is TRBV6-1, the J call TRBJ2-3; 7 positions agree with TRBD1. V lost 4 bases and J lost 3; bases outside the gene matches: 7. Germline lookup yields CDR1 MNHNS and CDR2 SASEGT. The CDR3 has 15 amino acids. In nucleotides, the CDR3 is TGTGCCAGCAGTGCGGGTAAGGGGGCGACAGATACGCAGTATTTT. Residues: CASSAGKGATDTQYF.

The chain employs TRBV6-5 and TRBJ2-7; tentatively, D is TRBD1 or TRBD2 (6 bases each). Germline values: CDR1 MNHEY, CDR2 SVGAGI. V was pared by 2 bases and J by 7 bases, with 21 bases between. There are 16 residues in the CDR3. The CDR3 reads CASSYTRTGRLGEQYF. CDR3 sequence (DNA): TGTGCCAGCAGTTACACCCGAACAGGGAGACTAGGGGAGCAGTACTTC.

The sample holds one count of this clone. The genes are TRBV5-5 and TRBJ1-2; D gene uncertain. The V end lost 6 bases, the J end lost 2 bases, and 14 bases lay between the germline ends. This CDR3 is 14 amino acids long. In germline, CDR1 is SGHKS, CDR2 YYEKEE (reference sequence). CDR3 coding DNA: TGTGCCAGCACCCCAACCCCCGGGAACTATGGCTACACCTTC. Encoded protein: CASTPTPGNYGYTF.

The chain has TRBV14 and TRBJ2-2; possibly TRBD1 or TRBD2 for D (5 bases each). Trimming removed 3 bases at V and 1 base at J, with 9 bases between. Germline-derived CDR1 and CDR2 are SGHDN and FVKESK. The length of the CDR3 is 15 residues. The CDR3 loop reads CASSHWDQNTGELFF. In DNA, the CDR3 is TGTGCCAGCAGCCATTGGGACCAGAACACCGGGGAGCTGTTTTTT.

J is TRBJ1-5 and V is TRBV28; possibly TRBD1 for D (5 bases). The CDR3 loop spans 14 amino acids. V was trimmed by 7 bases and J by 7 bases, leaving 17 bases between them. CDR1 is MDHEN and CDR2 is SYDVKM in the germline V gene. The CDR3 nucleotides read TGTGCCAGCACCTTGCTGGGGGTCGGGCAGCCCCAGCATTTT. As protein: CASTLLGVGQPQHF.

This clone is medium-sized within its sample. The chain employs TRBV13 and TRBJ2-3; 9 bases align to TRBD1. Germline values: CDR1 PRHDT, CDR2 FYEKMQ (reference sequence). With V trimmed by 5 bases and J by 4 bases, 10 bases remained unmatched. CDR3 length: 16 residues. CDR3 sequence (DNA): TGTGCCAGCAGCAACACCGAGACAGGGGGGCCAGATACGCAGTATTTT. It translates to CASSNTETGGPDTQYF.

V gene TRBV19 combines with J gene TRBJ1-4; 9 nucleotides align to TRBD1. The CDR3 sequence is 14 residues long. Germline loops: CDR1 LNHDA, CDR2 SQIVND (reference sequence). Unmatched junction bases numbered 9, after V lost 11 bases and J lost 5 bases. The CDR3 loop reads CAAAPGQGNEKLFF. In DNA form, the CDR3 reads TGTGCCGCCGCACCGGGACAGGGAAATGAAAAACTGTTTTTT.

This clone was detected once. V is TRBV18 and J is TRBJ2-7, with unresolved D. CDR1 is KGHSH and CDR2 is LQKENI in the germline V gene. This CDR3 has 12 amino acids. V dropped 2 bases and J dropped 1 base, with 3 bases sitting between them. The chain's CDR3 is CASSPGSYEQYF. The CDR3, as DNA: TGTGCCAGCTCACCAGGGTCCTACGAGCAGTACTTC.